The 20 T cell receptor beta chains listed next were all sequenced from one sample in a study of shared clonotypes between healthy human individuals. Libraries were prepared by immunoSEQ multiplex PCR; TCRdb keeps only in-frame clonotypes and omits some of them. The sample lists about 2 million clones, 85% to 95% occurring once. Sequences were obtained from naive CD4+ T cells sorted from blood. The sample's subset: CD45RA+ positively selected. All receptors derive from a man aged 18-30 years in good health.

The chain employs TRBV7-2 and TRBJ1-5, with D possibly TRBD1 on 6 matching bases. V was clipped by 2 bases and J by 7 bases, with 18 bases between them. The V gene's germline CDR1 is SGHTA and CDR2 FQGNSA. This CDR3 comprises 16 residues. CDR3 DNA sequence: TGTGCCAGCAGCTTAAATTTTGGCAGGGGTGACCAGCCCCAGCATTTT. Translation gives CASSLNFGRGDQPQHF.

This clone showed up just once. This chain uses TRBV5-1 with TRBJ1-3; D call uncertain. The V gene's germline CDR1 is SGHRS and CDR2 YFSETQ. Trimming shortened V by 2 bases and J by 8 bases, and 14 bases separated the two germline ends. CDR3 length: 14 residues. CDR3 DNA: TGCGCCAGCAGCTTCAGTGGTGGTGGGGACACCATATATTTT. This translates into CASSFSGGGDTIYF.

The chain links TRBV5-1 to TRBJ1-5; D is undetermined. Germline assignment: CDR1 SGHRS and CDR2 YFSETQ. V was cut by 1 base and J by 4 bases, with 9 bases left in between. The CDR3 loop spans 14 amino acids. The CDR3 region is CASSLSRANQPQHF. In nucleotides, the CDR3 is TGCGCCAGCAGCTTGTCAAGGGCTAATCAGCCCCAGCATTTT.

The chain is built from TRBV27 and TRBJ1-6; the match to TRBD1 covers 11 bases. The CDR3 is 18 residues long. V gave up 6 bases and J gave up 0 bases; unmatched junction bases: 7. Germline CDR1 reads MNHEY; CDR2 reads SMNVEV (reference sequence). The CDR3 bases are TGTGCCAGCAGCTCTCCCGGGACAGGGGGCTCCTATAATTCACCCCTCCACTTT. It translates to CASSSPGTGGSYNSPLHF.

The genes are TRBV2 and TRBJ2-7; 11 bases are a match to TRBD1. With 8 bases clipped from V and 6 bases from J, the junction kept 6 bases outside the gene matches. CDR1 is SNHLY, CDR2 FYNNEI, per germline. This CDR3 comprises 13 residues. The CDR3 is CASATGTGGEQYF. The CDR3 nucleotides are TGTGCCAGCGCTACCGGGACAGGGGGCGAGCAGTACTTC. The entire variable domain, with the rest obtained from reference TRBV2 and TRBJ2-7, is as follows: EPEVTQTPSHQVTQMGQEVILRCVPISNHLYFYWYRQILGQKVEFLVSFYNNEISEKSEIFDDQFSVERPDGSNFTLKIRSTKLEDSAMYFCASATGTGGEQYFGPGTRLTVT.

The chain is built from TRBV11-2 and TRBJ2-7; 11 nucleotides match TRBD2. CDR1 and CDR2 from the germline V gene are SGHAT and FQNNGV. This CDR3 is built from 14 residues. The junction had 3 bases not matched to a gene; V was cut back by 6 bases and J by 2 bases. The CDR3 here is CASRELAGAYEQYF. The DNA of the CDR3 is TGTGCCAGCAGGGAACTAGCGGGAGCCTACGAGCAGTACTTC.

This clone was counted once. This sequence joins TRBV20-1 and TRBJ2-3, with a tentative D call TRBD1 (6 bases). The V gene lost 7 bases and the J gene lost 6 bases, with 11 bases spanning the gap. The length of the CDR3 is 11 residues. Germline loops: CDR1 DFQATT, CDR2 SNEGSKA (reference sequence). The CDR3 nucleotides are TGCAGTGGCCTAACAGGGGATACGCAGTATTTT. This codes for CSGLTGDTQYF.

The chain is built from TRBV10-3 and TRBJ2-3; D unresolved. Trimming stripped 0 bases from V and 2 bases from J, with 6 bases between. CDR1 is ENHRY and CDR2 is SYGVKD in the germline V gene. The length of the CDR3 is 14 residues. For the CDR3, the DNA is TGTGCCATCAGTGAGTCTCACTACACAGATACGCAGTATTTT. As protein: CAISESHYTDTQYF.

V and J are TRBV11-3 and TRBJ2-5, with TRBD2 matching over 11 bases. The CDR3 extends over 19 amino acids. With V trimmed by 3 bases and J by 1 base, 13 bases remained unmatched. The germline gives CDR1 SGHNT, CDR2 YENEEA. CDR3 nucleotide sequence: TGTGCCAGCAGCTTTGCTGCTAGCGGGAGGACCGTATCCCAAGAGACCCAGTACTTC. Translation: CASSFAASGRTVSQETQYF.

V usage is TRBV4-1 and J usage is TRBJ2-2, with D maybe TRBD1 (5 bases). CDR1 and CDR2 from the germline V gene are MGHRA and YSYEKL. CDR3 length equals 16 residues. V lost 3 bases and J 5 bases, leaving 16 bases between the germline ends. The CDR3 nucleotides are TGCGCCAGCAGCCACGTAGGTCAGGGTAGGACCGGGGAGCTGTTTTTT. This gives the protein CASSHVGQGRTGELFF.

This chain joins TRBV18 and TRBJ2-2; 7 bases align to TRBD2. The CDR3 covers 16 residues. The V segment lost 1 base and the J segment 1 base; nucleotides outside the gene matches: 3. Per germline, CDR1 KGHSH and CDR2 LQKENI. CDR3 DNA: TGTGCCAGCTCACCACGACTAGCTTTGAACACCGGGGAGCTGTTTTTT. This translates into CASSPRLALNTGELFF.

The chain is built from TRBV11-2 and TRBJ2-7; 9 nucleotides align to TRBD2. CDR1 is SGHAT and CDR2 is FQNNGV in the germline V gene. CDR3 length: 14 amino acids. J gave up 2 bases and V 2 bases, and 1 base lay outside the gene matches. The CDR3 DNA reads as TGTGCCAGCAGCTTAAGGACTAGCGCCTACGAGCAGTACTTC. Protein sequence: CASSLRTSAYEQYF.

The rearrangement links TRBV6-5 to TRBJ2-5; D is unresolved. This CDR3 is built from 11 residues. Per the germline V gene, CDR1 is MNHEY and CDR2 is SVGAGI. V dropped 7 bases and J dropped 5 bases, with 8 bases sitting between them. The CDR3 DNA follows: TGTGCCAGCACCGACTTTGAGACCCAGTACTTC. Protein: CASTDFETQYF.

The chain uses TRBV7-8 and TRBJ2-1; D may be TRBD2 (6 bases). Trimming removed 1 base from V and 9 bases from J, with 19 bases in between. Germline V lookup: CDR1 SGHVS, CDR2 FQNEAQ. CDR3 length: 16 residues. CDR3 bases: TGTGCCAGCAGCTTAGAGTCATGGCAGGGAGCGGGTGAGCAGTTCTTC. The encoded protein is CASSLESWQGAGEQFF.

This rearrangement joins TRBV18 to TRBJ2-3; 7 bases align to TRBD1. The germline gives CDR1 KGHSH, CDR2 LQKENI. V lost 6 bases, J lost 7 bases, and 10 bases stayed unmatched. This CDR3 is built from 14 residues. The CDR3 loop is CASSPRQGSYTQYF. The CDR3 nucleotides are TGTGCCAGCTCTCCCAGACAGGGATCCTATACGCAGTATTTT.

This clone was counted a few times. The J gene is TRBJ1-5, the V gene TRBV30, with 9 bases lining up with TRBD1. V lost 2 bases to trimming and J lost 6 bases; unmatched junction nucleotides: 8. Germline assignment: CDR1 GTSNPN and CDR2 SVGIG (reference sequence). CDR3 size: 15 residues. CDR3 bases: TGTGCCTGGAGTCCCGTGGACAGGGGAAGTCAGCCCCAGCATTTT. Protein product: CAWSPVDRGSQPQHF.

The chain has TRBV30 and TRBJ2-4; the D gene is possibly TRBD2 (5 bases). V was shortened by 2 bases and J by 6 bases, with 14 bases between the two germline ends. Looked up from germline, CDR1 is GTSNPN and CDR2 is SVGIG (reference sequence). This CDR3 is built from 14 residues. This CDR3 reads CAWSTVGAPNIQYF. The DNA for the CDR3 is TGTGCCTGGAGTACGGTGGGAGCCCCAAACATTCAGTACTTC.

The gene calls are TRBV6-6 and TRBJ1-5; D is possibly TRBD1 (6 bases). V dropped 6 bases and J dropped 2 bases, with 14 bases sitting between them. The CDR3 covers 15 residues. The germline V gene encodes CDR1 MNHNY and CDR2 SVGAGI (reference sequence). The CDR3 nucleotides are TGTGCCAGCAGAAACAGGGAAGACGGCAATCAGCCCCAGCATTTT. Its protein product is CASRNREDGNQPQHF.

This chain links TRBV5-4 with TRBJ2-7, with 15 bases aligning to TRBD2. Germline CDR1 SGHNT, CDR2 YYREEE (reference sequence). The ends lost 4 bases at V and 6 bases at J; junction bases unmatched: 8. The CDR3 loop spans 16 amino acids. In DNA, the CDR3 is TGTGCCAGCAGCACTGGGACTAGCGGGGGGTTCCGCGAGCAGTACTTC. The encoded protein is CASSTGTSGGFREQYF.

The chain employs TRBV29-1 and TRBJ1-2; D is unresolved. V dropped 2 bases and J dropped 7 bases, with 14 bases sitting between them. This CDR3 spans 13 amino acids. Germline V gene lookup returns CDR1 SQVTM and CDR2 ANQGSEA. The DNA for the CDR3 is TGCAGCGTTGAAACGGCCAATGCTGGTGGCTACACCTTC. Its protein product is CSVETANAGGYTF. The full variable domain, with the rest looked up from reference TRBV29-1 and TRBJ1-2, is SAVISQKPSRDICQRGTSLTIQCQVDSQVTMMFWYRQQPGQSLTLIATANQGSEATYESGFVIDKFPISRPNLTFSTLTVSNMSPEDSSIYLCSVETANAGGYTFGSGTRLTVV.